The 17 T cell receptor beta chains in this list originate from one sample, sequenced in a study of T-cell memory formation after mild COVID-19 (dated by TCRdb to the early 2020s). The library relied on 5' RACE. TCRdb shows the sequencer as Illumina NovaSeq 6000. TCRdb cleaned the public reads at Q25 with fastp, built clones with MiXCR and kept in-frame beta chains. Rows merge per CDR3 protein into single entries with the most common DNA and genes. Here the sample has 470,000 or so distinct CDR3 sequences; roughly 18% occur a single time. In total, the top ten clones hold more than 9% of the sample. Sequencing was done on a sample of PBMCs or a T cell subset sorted from them (not recorded which). The source is an adult woman who had mild COVID-19 (a few samples of this study predate the infection). The sample titles of this study are shuffled in the database, so cell type and time point are left out; the donor was told from shared clones.

This clonotype was found a few times. V usage is TRBV20-1 and J usage is TRBJ2-7; a weak D match, TRBD2 (6 bases). The CDR3 sequence is 15 residues long. V lost 2 bases, J lost 5 bases, and 19 bases lay in between. Germline V gene data show CDR1 as DFQATT and CDR2 as SNEGSKA (reference sequence). The chain's CDR3 is CSARLFGGRWDEQYF. The CDR3 DNA reads as TGCAGTGCTAGACTTTTTGGGGGGAGGTGGGACGAGCAGTACTTC.

This clonotype was counted many times. The chain joins TRBV6-5 to TRBJ2-5; perhaps TRBD2 as D (5 bases). From germline, CDR1 is MNHEY and CDR2 SVGAGI. The V end was cut by 10 bases, the J end by 6 bases, with 21 bases between. The CDR3 is 14 amino acids. The CDR3 sequence: CATPGLHPRKTQYF. The CDR3, as DNA: TGTGCCACTCCTGGACTTCACCCACGAAAGACCCAGTACTTC.

This clonotype was seen at least ten times. The chain carries TRBV12-3 or TRBV12-4 and TRBJ2-5; D possibly corresponds to TRBD2 (5 bases). The CDR3 sequence is 14 residues long. V was cut by 5 bases and J by 5 bases, with 15 bases left in between. In DNA, the CDR3 is TGTGCCAGCAGTGCCCGGATCAGAGGGGAGACCCAGTACTTC. Translating gives CASSARIRGETQYF.

This clonotype was observed a few times. V and J are TRBV20-1 and TRBJ2-7; D possibly corresponds to TRBD1 (6 bases). The CDR3 consists of 13 residues. Germline-derived CDR1 and CDR2 are DFQATT and SNEGSKA (reference sequence). V shed 5 bases and J shed 2 bases, with 13 bases lying between them. The CDR3: CSAWTESAYEQYF. For the CDR3, the DNA is TGCAGTGCTTGGACAGAATCAGCCTACGAGCAGTACTTC.

The chain combines TRBV6-5 with TRBJ1-5, with a possible D match to TRBD1 (6 bases). The V and J ends lost 2 bases and 4 bases respectively, with 12 bases between them. Germline CDR1 reads MNHEY; CDR2 reads SVGAGI. The CDR3 is 15 residues long. CDR3 protein: CASSYGPGVNQPQHF. CDR3 sequence (DNA): TGTGCCAGCAGTTACGGTCCAGGGGTAAATCAGCCCCAGCATTTT.

This clonotype was counted at least ten times. This chain links TRBV29-1 with TRBJ2-5, with D perhaps assigned TRBD1 or TRBD2 (5 bases each). Germline values: CDR1 SQVTM, CDR2 ANQGSEA. V was trimmed by 0 bases and J by 0 bases, leaving 8 bases between them. The CDR3 contains 14 residues. The CDR3 region has the DNA TGCAGCGTTGAAGATTGGGGGTACCAAGAGACCCAGTACTTC. Protein sequence: CSVEDWGYQETQYF.

This chain uses TRBV9 with TRBJ2-3; TRBD2 matches at 10 bases. Looked up from germline, CDR1 is SGDLS and CDR2 is YYNGEE. The CDR3 has 15 residues. Germline trimming cut 4 bases from V and 5 bases from J; bases unmatched to any gene: 7. CDR3 amino acids: CASSPAGGLGDTQYF. The CDR3 DNA reads TGTGCCAGCAGCCCAGCGGGGGGGCTGGGAGATACGCAGTATTTT.

The rearrangement links TRBV24-1 to TRBJ2-2; 7 bases map to TRBD1. Germline assignment: CDR1 KGHDR and CDR2 SFDVKD. V was pared by 7 bases and J by 0 bases, with 7 bases of the junction left unmatched. The CDR3 has 16 residues. For the CDR3, the DNA is TGTGCCACCAGGGAAGGGGGCAGATCGAACACCGGGGAGCTGTTTTTT. Protein: CATREGGRSNTGELFF.

This clonotype was counted between two and nine times. The rearrangement uses TRBV12-3 or TRBV12-4 and TRBJ1-5; maybe TRBD1 (5 bases). CDR3 length: 14 residues. The V end was cut by 2 bases, the J end by 4 bases, with 9 bases between. For the CDR3, the DNA is TGTGCCAGCAGTTTACTAGGGGAAAATCAGCCCCAGCATTTT. This sequence encodes CASSLLGENQPQHF.

The chain combines TRBV20-1 with TRBJ2-3, with a weak D call TRBD2 (7 bases). The CDR3 totals 16 residues. In germline, CDR1 is DFQATT, CDR2 SNEGSKA (reference sequence). The V and J ends lost 1 base and 6 bases respectively, with 20 bases between them. The CDR3 sequence: CSARGGLRGASDTQYF. Written as DNA, the CDR3 is TGCAGTGCTAGAGGAGGTTTACGGGGGGCCTCGGATACGCAGTATTTT.

In its sample, this clonotype was seen a few times. The rearrangement uses TRBV5-1 and TRBJ1-6; the D is unclear. The CDR3 spans 14 residues. Deletions cut 0 bases from V and 7 bases from J, with 8 bases between. CDR1 and CDR2 (germline): SGHRS, YFSETQ. The CDR3 loop is CASSLDAANSPLHF. CDR3 sequence (DNA): TGCGCCAGCAGCTTGGACGCGGCGAATTCACCCCTCCACTTT.

Only a few counts were recorded for this clonotype. The gene calls are TRBV29-1 and TRBJ2-7; 15 bases are a match to TRBD2. Germline V gene lookup returns CDR1 SQVTM and CDR2 ANQGSEA. V was pared by 5 bases and J by 3 bases, with 5 bases of the junction left unmatched. CDR3 size: 15 residues. In DNA form, the CDR3 reads TGCAGCGTTCGGGCGGGACTAGCGGGGGGCTACGAGCAGTACTTC. This translates into CSVRAGLAGGYEQYF.

The CDR3, as DNA: TGTGCCAGCAGTTCCCGGGACAGCTACAATGAGCAGTTCTTC. As protein: CASSSRDSYNEQFF. This chain joins TRBV6-5 and TRBJ2-1, with 7 bases identical to TRBD1. Germline CDR1 is MNHEY and CDR2 is SVGAGI. The CDR3 sequence is 14 residues long. With 4 bases clipped from V and 3 bases from J, the junction kept 3 bases outside the gene matches.

This chain joins TRBV18 and TRBJ2-1; a weak D match, TRBD2 (5 bases). Germline CDR1 is KGHSH and CDR2 is LQKENI. The CDR3 loop spans 12 amino acids. The ends were cut back, 4 bases at V and 9 bases at J, with 10 bases in the middle. The CDR3: CASSLTEGEQFF. Here the CDR3 DNA reads TGTGCCAGCTCACTAACCGAGGGTGAGCAGTTCTTC. The full variable domain, with the rest looked up from reference TRBV18 and TRBJ2-1, is NAGVMQNPRHLVRRRGQEARLRCSPMKGHSHVYWYRQLPEEGLKFMVYLQKENIIDESGMPKERFSAEFPKEGPSILRIQQVVRGDSAAYFCASSLTEGEQFFGPGTRLTVL.

This sequence joins TRBV5-1 and TRBJ2-7; 9 nucleotides align to TRBD2. Germline V gene lookup returns CDR1 SGHRS and CDR2 YFSETQ. The CDR3 totals 15 residues. V dropped 0 bases and J dropped 1; count of bases not matched to a gene: 2. The CDR3 nucleotides read TGCGCCAGCAGCTTGGAAAGCGGGAGGTCCTACGAGCAGTACTTC. Its protein is CASSLESGRSYEQYF.

In its sample, this clonotype was seen many times. The gene calls are TRBV20-1 and TRBJ2-5; D not certain. V lost 5 bases to trimming and J lost 6 bases, with 13 bases between them. The germline V gene has CDR1 DFQATT and CDR2 SNEGSKA (reference sequence). This CDR3 contains 12 residues. In nucleotides, the CDR3 is TGCAGTGCTCGAGCTGGACCCCAGACCCAGTACTTC. It yields the protein CSARAGPQTQYF.

This clonotype was seen a few times. The rearrangement uses TRBV6-2 or TRBV6-3 and TRBJ2-1; 9 bases align to TRBD1. Losses at the gene ends were 2 bases for V and 9 bases for J; bases not matched to a gene: 11. There are 16 residues in the CDR3. Germline V gives CDR1 MNHEY, CDR2 SVGEGT. CDR3 nucleotides: TGTGCCAGCAGTTACGGGCACAGGGGGCGTTTAGGTGAGCAGTTCTTC. This codes for CASSYGHRGRLGEQFF.